This T cell receptor beta chain is from a study of shared clonotypes between healthy human individuals. Assay: immunoSEQ multiplex PCR; the TCRdb copy retains only in-frame clones and omits some. Here the sample spans a few hundred thousand clones, around 78% being singletons. With V trimmed by 6 bases and J by 7 bases, 2 bases remained unmatched. Looked up from germline, CDR1 is MNHEY and CDR2 is SMNVEV (reference sequence). The length of the CDR3 is 12 residues. This rearrangement joins TRBV27 to TRBJ1-4; TRBD1 matches at 7 bases. The clonotype comes from a woman aged 40 to 55 in good health. Some clones in this sample may be carry-over from other donors' samples. Material: PBMCs. CDR3 loop: CASRRQGEKLFF. The CDR3 DNA is TGTGCCAGCAGGAGACAGGGTGAAAAACTGTTTTTT.